A selection of T cell receptor beta chains follows, all from one sample in a study of tumor-infiltrating lymphocytes in primary liver carcinoma. TCRdb called the multiplex PCR reads again in MiXCR, with one record for every CDR3 protein. The sample has approximately 120,000 distinct CDR3 sequences, 55% to 75% seen once. Material: liver tumor tissue from sampling region 3. All receptors derive from a woman aged 55-75 years with primary liver carcinoma and hepatitis B virus infection. Each CDR3 is given with its conserved first and last residue. A D gene is named only where the DNA matches it firmly. Rows may omit the clone size; those that give it use once, few, many or a size class.

DNA | CDR3 | D | V | length | size | J
TGCGCCAGCAGTTACGCGTTGGCGAGGAACACTGAAGCTTTCTTT | CASSYALARNTEAFF | - | TRBV6-5 | 15 | - | TRBJ1-1
TGTGCCAGCAGCTCACGCCCGGACGGGGGAGCGTACTCTGGAGGCACCATATATTTT | CASSSRPDGGAYSGGTIYF | - | TRBV11-2 | 19 | - | TRBJ1-3
TGCAGCGTTGAAAAGCCCCCAAACCCTAGCGGGAGAACCACAGGATATGAGCAGTTCTTC | CSVEKPPNPSGRTTGYEQFF | TRBD2 | TRBV29-1 | 20 | many | TRBJ2-1
TGTGCCAGCAGTCTCCGGGGCTACACAGGGGAGCTGTTTTTT | CASSLRGYTGELFF | - | TRBV12-3/TRBV12-4 | 14 | - | TRBJ2-2
TGTGCAAGCAGACGAGGGGGGAATTTGCGTGTGCAGTTCTTC | CASRRGGNLRVQFF | - | TRBV11-2 | 14 | - | TRBJ2-1
TGTGCCAGCAGCTTAAGTCCAGGGTTGGGCGGGGAGCTGTTTTTT | CASSLSPGLGGELFF | - | TRBV7-3 | 15 | few | TRBJ2-2
TGCGCCAGCATCTTGGACGGAAACACTGAGGCTTTCTTT | CASILDGNTEAFF | - | TRBV5-1 | 13 | - | TRBJ1-1
TGCCACGTTCGAACAGGCAACACAGATACGCAGTATTTT | CHVRTGNTDTQYF | - | TRBV29-1 | 13 | - | TRBJ2-3
TGCGCCAACAGCTTGGACTTATACGAGCAGTACTTC | CANSLDLYEQYF | - | TRBV5-1 | 12 | - | TRBJ2-7
TGTGCCAGCAGTTCTTGGCAGGGGGCGGCTGGGGCCAACGTCCTGACTTTC | CASSSWQGAAGANVLTF | TRBD1 | TRBV6-5 | 17 | many | TRBJ2-6
TGTGCCAGCTCACGCGCTAGCGGGAGTGGTGAAGGGACCCAGTACTTC | CASSRASGSGEGTQYF | TRBD2 | TRBV18 | 16 | - | TRBJ2-5
TGCACCGGCAGCATAGGACTAGCGAGTTTCACAGATAAGCAGTATTTT | CTGSIGLASFTDKQYF | - | TRBV1 | 16 | - | TRBJ2-3
TGTGCCAGCAGTCCGATCGGGACTAGCAGAAACATTCAATACTTC | CASSPIGTSRNIQYF | TRBD2 | TRBV6-5 | 15 | - | TRBJ2-4
TGTGCCAGCACTCATGGACGGTATAGCAATCAGCCCCAGCATTTT | CASTHGRYSNQPQHF | - | TRBV6-1 | 15 | - | TRBJ1-5
TGTGCCAGCTCACCATCCAGGGATCACGAGCAGTACTTC | CASSPSRDHEQYF | - | TRBV18 | 13 | - | TRBJ2-7
TGTGCCAGCAGACCTGAGGGAGGCTCTGGAAACACCATATATTTT | CASRPEGGSGNTIYF | - | TRBV2 | 15 | - | TRBJ1-3
TGTGTCAGCAGTTACTCATCAGACAATGAGCAGTTCTTC | CVSSYSSDNEQFF | - | TRBV6-5 | 13 | - | TRBJ2-1
TGCGCCAGCAGCGGACTAGCGGTCTCCTTCGAGCAGTACTTC | CASSGLAVSFEQYF | TRBD2 | TRBV4-1 | 14 | - | TRBJ2-7
TGTGCCAGCAGTCTCTACAAGGGTCATGGCTACACTTTC | CASSLYKGHGYTF | - | TRBV6-5 | 13 | - | TRBJ1-2
TGTGCCAGCAGTTTATTAGGACAGGGGGTGGCTGGGGCCAACGTCCTGACTTTC | CASSLLGQGVAGANVLTF | TRBD1 | TRBV28 | 18 | - | TRBJ2-6
TGTGTCAGCAGCTTAGAGCCGGGTCCGAATGAGCAGTACTTC | CVSSLEPGPNEQYF | - | TRBV11-2 | 14 | - | TRBJ2-7
TGTGCCAGCAGCCGGACAGGGGGCACATACACGCAGTGTTTT | CASSRTGGTYTQCF | TRBD1 | TRBV6-5 | 14 | - | TRBJ2-3
TGTGCCAGCAGCTTAGATCCGATTGGGGCGCCGCGCTATGGCTACACCTTC | CASSLDPIGAPRYGYTF | - | TRBV11-2 | 17 | - | TRBJ1-2
TGTGCCAGCAGTTACAGCAGGGGAGGCACTGAAGCTTTCTTT | CASSYSRGGTEAFF | - | TRBV6-5 | 14 | many | TRBJ1-1
TGTGCCAGCAGCTTTGACAGGAGGAATGAAAAACTGTTTTTT | CASSFDRRNEKLFF | - | TRBV7-9 | 14 | - | TRBJ1-4
TGCGCCAGCAGTCTCAACCCGGGACAGGACGCCTCTGGGGCCAACGTCCTGACTTTC | CASSLNPGQDASGANVLTF | TRBD1 | TRBV5-1 | 19 | once | TRBJ2-6
TGTGCCAGCAGCTTGCGGGCGGGAACTATCTATGAGCAGTTCTTC | CASSLRAGTIYEQFF | - | TRBV5-5 | 15 | few | TRBJ2-1
TGTGCCAGCAGTGAAGGGTCCCCGGGGGAGGTGCAAGCTTTCTTT | CASSEGSPGEVQAFF | - | TRBV2 | 15 | - | TRBJ1-1
TGCGCCAGCAGTCGGGGGGCCATGGTCGAGCAGTACTTC | CASSRGAMVEQYF | - | TRBV10-1 | 13 | many | TRBJ2-7
TGTGCCAGCAGCAGGGGGACTGATGAAAAGCTGTTTTTT | CASSRGTDEKLFF | - | TRBV11-1 | 13 | - | TRBJ1-4
TGTGCCAGCAGTCTGATAGCGACTGAGCAGTTCTTC | CASSLIATEQFF | - | TRBV28 | 12 | few | TRBJ2-1
TGTGCCAGCAGCTTAGAGGCAGGGGTTGAGACCCAGTACTTC | CASSLEAGVETQYF | - | TRBV11-2 | 14 | medium-sized | TRBJ2-5
TGTGCCAGCAGTTTATCTAGCGGGGGAGGGACCCGGTACTTC | CASSLSSGGGTRYF | TRBD2 | TRBV12-3/TRBV12-4 | 14 | once | TRBJ2-5
TGCAGCGTTGAAGGGGCCAGGGAGGCAGATATGCAGTATTTT | CSVEGAREADMQYF | - | TRBV29-1 | 14 | - | TRBJ2-3
TGCAGCGCTGGGAGGGTCGATGAAAAACTGTTTTTT | CSAGRVDEKLFF | - | TRBV29-1 | 12 | many | TRBJ1-4
TGTGCTAGCAGCTCCCAGGGGGCGCGGACCATGGGCAATGAGCAGTCCTTC | CASSSQGARTMGNEQSF | TRBD1 | TRBV11-3 | 17 | - | TRBJ2-1
TGTGCCAGCAGTCTAGAATTCCGGGACAGGACAGAGGAACTGTTTTTT | CASSLEFRDRTEELFF | TRBD1 | TRBV28 | 16 | - | TRBJ1-4
TGTGCCATCAGCCCTAGGGCCCAGACTAGCGGGAGTGCTATTGGGGCCAACGTCCTGACTTTC | CAISPRAQTSGSAIGANVLTF | TRBD2 | TRBV10-3 | 21 | many | TRBJ2-6
TGTGCCAGCGGCCTAGAGGGGGCCAGTGGCGGTGACTACACCTTC | CASGLEGASGGDYTF | TRBD1 | TRBV11-2 | 15 | - | TRBJ1-2
TGTGCCAGCAAGTATTTGGGATTGAACACTGAAGCTTTCTTT | CASKYLGLNTEAFF | - | TRBV6-6 | 14 | many | TRBJ1-1
TGCTCCACCAGGAGGGGGACTAGCGGTTCCTACGAGCAGTACTTC | CSTRRGTSGSYEQYF | TRBD2 | TRBV5-1 | 15 | once | TRBJ2-7
TGCAGCGCTGCCCCAGGGTCCTACGAGCAGCACTTC | CSAAPGSYEQHF | - | TRBV29-1 | 12 | - | TRBJ2-7
TGTGCCATCAGTCAAGGAGGGTACTATGGCTACACCTTC | CAISQGGYYGYTF | - | TRBV10-3 | 13 | - | TRBJ1-2
TGTGCCAGCAGCCCATCGAGGGTCAAAAACATTCAGTACTTC | CASSPSRVKNIQYF | - | TRBV14 | 14 | once | TRBJ2-4
TGTGCCAGCAGTATGTCTCGTTCACCCTTCCACTTT | CASSMSRSPFHF | - | TRBV12-3/TRBV12-4 | 12 | - | TRBJ1-6
TGTGCCGGCAGCTCCCGAGAGACTAGCGGTAGCCGAGATACGCAGTATTTT | CAGSSRETSGSRDTQYF | TRBD2 | TRBV11-3 | 17 | - | TRBJ2-3
TGTGCCAGCAGCCAACCTCAGGGGGCAGGACTGTTTTTT | CASSQPQGAGLFF | TRBD1 | TRBV14 | 13 | many | TRBJ1-4
TGTGCCAGCATCCCCGACTCCTACGAGCAGTACTTC | CASIPDSYEQYF | - | TRBV7-9 | 12 | - | TRBJ2-7
TGCGCCAGCAGCTCGCATCGGGGACAGACCTACGAGCAGTACTTC | CASSSHRGQTYEQYF | TRBD1 | TRBV5-1 | 15 | - | TRBJ2-7
TGTGCCAGCAGTGAGGCGGGACTAGAATCGAGCGAGCAGTACTTC | CASSEAGLESSEQYF | TRBD2 | TRBV2 | 15 | many | TRBJ2-7
TGTGCCAGCAGCGCCATCTCCCGACTAGCGGGGTGGCAGAAACCCTACGAGCAGTACTTC | CASSAISRLAGWQKPYEQYF | TRBD2 | TRBV11-2 | 20 | - | TRBJ2-7
TGTGCCAGCAGCTTGGTTTCAGGGGGCGGCATGAACACTGAAGCTTTCTTT | CASSLVSGGGMNTEAFF | TRBD1 | TRBV5-5 | 17 | - | TRBJ1-1
TGCGGCGTTGAAACCAAGGGTATTGCCGGGGAGCTGTTTTTT | CGVETKGIAGELFF | - | TRBV29-1 | 14 | - | TRBJ2-2
TGCGCCAGCCATTATCGGCCCCAGCATTTT | CASHYRPQHF | - | TRBV10-1 | 10 | - | TRBJ1-5
TGCGACAGCAGCTTGGCGGGACCCACCGGCACCGGGGAGCTGTTCTTT | CDSSLAGPTGTGELFF | - | TRBV5-1 | 16 | - | TRBJ2-2